This record covers a single TCR beta chain. Its antigen is unknown. Carrying unique molecular identifiers, the cDNA also gained a universal primer site through template switching. MiXCR, applied by TCRdb to the 5' RACE reads, yields one record per CDR3 protein. The sample has 1.5 million to 2 million distinct CDR3 sequences; about 30% are singletons. The data were obtained in a study of identical twins. Regarding the study as a whole: Out-of-frame alpha sequences shared by twins were enriched for low generation probability. In drawing conclusions, the study used cross-sectional statistical analysis and did not follow the same donors.

CDR1 is SNHLY and CDR2 is FYNNEI in the germline V gene. The CDR3 has 13 residues. J was trimmed by 10 bases and V by 6 bases; bases with no gene match: 8. The sequencing input was cord blood. The TCR was taken from a newborn girl in good health. The rearrangement joins TRBV2 to TRBJ2-7, with TRBD2 matching 11 bases. As DNA, the CDR3 is TGTGCCAGCAGAGACCAACTAGCGGGAGCCCAGTACTTC. Its protein product is CASRDQLAGAQYF. The variable domain in full, with the rest retrieved from reference TRBV2 and TRBJ2-7, is EPEVTQTPSHQVTQMGQEVILRCVPISNHLYFYWYRQILGQKVEFLVSFYNNEISEKSEIFDDQFSVERPDGSNFTLKIRSTKLEDSAMYFCASRDQLAGAQYFGPGTRLTVT.